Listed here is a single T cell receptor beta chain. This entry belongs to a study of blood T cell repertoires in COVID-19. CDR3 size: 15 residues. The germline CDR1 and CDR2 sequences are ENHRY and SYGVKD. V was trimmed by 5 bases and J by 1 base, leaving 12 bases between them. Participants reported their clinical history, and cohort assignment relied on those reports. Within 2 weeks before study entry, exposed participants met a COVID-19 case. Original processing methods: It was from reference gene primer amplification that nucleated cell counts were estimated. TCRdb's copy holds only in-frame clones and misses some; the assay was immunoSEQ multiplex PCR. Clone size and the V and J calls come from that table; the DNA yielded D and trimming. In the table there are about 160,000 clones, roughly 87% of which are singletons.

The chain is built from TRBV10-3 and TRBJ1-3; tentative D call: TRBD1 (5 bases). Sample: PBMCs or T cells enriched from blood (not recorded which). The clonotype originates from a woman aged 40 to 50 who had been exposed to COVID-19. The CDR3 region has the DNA TGTGCCATCAGTTTACAGGACGGGTCTGGAAACACCATATATTTT. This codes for CAISLQDGSGNTIYF.